A selection of T cell receptor beta chains follows, all from one sample in a study of blood T cell repertoires in COVID-19. Using immunoSEQ multiplex PCR, the repertoire was profiled, and TCRdb retains in-frame clones only, with some absent. Of hundreds of thousands of clones detected, about three quarters appear once; the ten largest clones hold around 3.4%. The sequenced material came from peripheral blood. These receptors were collected from an elderly woman with acute or convalescent COVID-19. CDR3s include the opening cysteine and the closing phenylalanine or tryptophan. A D gene is named only where the DNA matches it firmly. Only some rows state a clone size, as once, few, many or a class for expanded clones.

V gene	J gene	clone size	D gene	CDR3 protein	CDR3 DNA
TRBV10-3	TRBJ2-1	few	.	CAISESTIDEQFF	TGTGCCATCAGTGAGTCGACAATAGATGAGCAGTTCTTC
TRBV5-4	TRBJ2-1	.	TRBD2	CASSLDPAGAREQFF	TGTGCCAGCAGCTTGGATCCAGCGGGAGCTCGTGAGCAGTTCTTC
TRBV6-5	TRBJ1-5	.	.	CASSPQGGQPQHF	TGTGCCAGCAGTCCCCAGGGAGGCCAGCCCCAGCATTTT
TRBV5-4	TRBJ2-3	.	TRBD1	CASRTPGQGTDTQYF	TGTGCCAGCAGAACGCCGGGACAGGGAACAGATACGCAGTATTTT
TRBV9	TRBJ2-1	many	TRBD2	CASSVLAGGGNNEQFF	TGTGCCAGCAGCGTACTAGCGGGAGGTGGGAACAATGAGCAGTTCTTC
TRBV6-4	TRBJ1-3	.	.	CASSTSEEPTSFFSGNTIYF	TGTGCCAGCAGTACCTCCGAGGAGCCTACATCATTCTTCTCTGGAAACACCATATATTTT
TRBV7-2	TRBJ2-1	.	TRBD1	CASSLGPGTGYNEQFF	TGTGCCAGCAGCTTGGGACCCGGGACAGGTTACAATGAGCAGTTCTTC
TRBV3-1/TRBV3-2	TRBJ2-7	few	.	CASSREGVYEQYF	TGTGCCAGCAGCCGGGAGGGGGTCTACGAGCAGTACTTC
TRBV6-5	TRBJ2-7	.	.	CASRWGSEQYF	TGTGCCAGCCGTTGGGGCTCCGAGCAGTACTTC
TRBV20-1	TRBJ1-2	.	TRBD1	CSAGTGTGYTF	TGCAGTGCGGGGACAGGGACGGGCTACACCTTC
TRBV7-9	TRBJ1-1	many	TRBD1	CASSLDRQGDTEAFF	TGTGCCAGCAGCTTAGATCGACAGGGCGACACTGAAGCTTTCTTT
TRBV3-1/TRBV3-2	TRBJ2-1	few	.	CASSQGSRVNEQFF	TGTGCCAGCAGCCAAGGCTCGCGGGTAAATGAGCAGTTCTTC
TRBV3-1/TRBV3-2	TRBJ1-5	once	TRBD1	CASSSQGIGVQPQHF	TGTGCCAGCAGCTCACAGGGGATTGGAGTTCAGCCCCAGCATTTT
TRBV5-4	TRBJ1-5	.	.	CASSFMGSGQPQHF	TGTGCCAGCAGCTTTATGGGGAGCGGTCAGCCCCAGCATTTT
TRBV5-1	TRBJ2-1	few	TRBD2	CASRLASGSSYNEQFF	TGCGCCAGCAGGCTAGCTAGCGGGAGCTCCTACAATGAGCAGTTCTTC
TRBV28	TRBJ1-1	.	TRBD1	CASREDGDRGLGTEAFF	TGTGCCAGCAGAGAAGATGGGGACAGGGGGCTGGGCACTGAAGCTTTCTTT
TRBV24-1	TRBJ2-1	.	TRBD2	CATSGGGTSGSLSYNEQFF	TGTGCCACCAGTGGGGGGGGGACTAGCGGGAGTCTCTCCTACAATGAGCAGTTCTTC
TRBV5-5	TRBJ1-1	few	TRBD1	CASSLQGGDTEAFF	TGTGCCAGCAGCTTGCAGGGGGGTGACACTGAAGCTTTCTTT
TRBV12-3/TRBV12-4	TRBJ2-1	.	TRBD2	CASSFGGREGQFF	TGTGCCAGCAGTTTCGGCGGGAGGGAGGGGCAGTTCTTC
TRBV29-1	TRBJ2-3	.	TRBD1	CSVKPGQGMDTQYF	TGCAGCGTCAAACCCGGACAGGGAATGGATACGCAGTATTTT
TRBV7-7	TRBJ2-2	.	.	CASSQGSGTNTGELFF	TGTGCCAGCAGCCAGGGGAGCGGGACTAACACCGGGGAGCTGTTTTTT
TRBV19	TRBJ2-3	.	.	CASRQGSTDTQYF	TGTGCCAGTAGGCAGGGGAGCACAGATACGCAGTATTTT
TRBV3-1/TRBV3-2	TRBJ1-3	.	.	CASSQVGGTGNTIYF	TGTGCCAGCAGCCAAGTAGGGGGAACTGGAAACACCATATATTTT
TRBV6-6	TRBJ2-7	few	TRBD2	CASSRGTSGRSSYEQYF	TGTGCCAGCAGCCGAGGGACTAGCGGGAGAAGCTCTTACGAGCAGTACTTC
TRBV19	TRBJ2-7	.	TRBD1	CASSTLGQAGDEQYF	TGTGCCAGTAGTACCCTAGGACAGGCGGGCGACGAGCAGTACTTC
TRBV7-2	TRBJ2-3	once	.	CASSLDGTYTDTQYF	TGTGCCAGCAGCTTAGATGGGACTTACACAGATACGCAGTATTTT
TRBV6-5	TRBJ1-3	.	.	CASKKDSPSGNTIYF	TGTGCCAGCAAGAAGGACAGCCCCTCTGGAAACACCATATATTTT
TRBV11-2	TRBJ1-2	few	.	CASSLRAGVTNYGYTF	TGTGCCAGCAGCTTAAGGGCAGGGGTTACTAACTATGGCTACACCTTC
TRBV6-5	TRBJ2-3	.	TRBD1	CASRTGQGAVDTQYF	TGTGCCAGCAGAACTGGACAGGGGGCTGTAGATACGCAGTATTTT
TRBV19	TRBJ2-1	once	TRBD2	CASSSNTPGLGGSNEQFF	TGTGCCAGTAGCTCTAATACCCCGGGACTAGGGGGGAGTAATGAGCAGTTCTTC
TRBV3-1/TRBV3-2	TRBJ1-4	.	TRBD1	CASSQAVGTGGGKLFF	TGTGCCAGCAGCCAAGCGGTCGGGACAGGGGGTGGAAAACTGTTTTTT
TRBV6-5	TRBJ1-1	.	TRBD1	CASRGQGGEAFF	TGTGCCAGCAGGGGACAGGGAGGTGAAGCTTTCTTT
TRBV30	TRBJ2-4	.	TRBD1	CAWSSGQDIQYF	TGTGCCTGGAGTAGCGGACAGGACATTCAGTACTTC
TRBV4-2	TRBJ2-7	.	TRBD2	CASSHERTSGSSYEQYF	TGTGCCAGCAGCCACGAACGGACTAGCGGGAGCTCCTACGAGCAGTACTTC
TRBV6-6	TRBJ1-5	.	TRBD1	CASLRQGAGLDQPQHF	TGTGCCAGCCTCCGTCAGGGGGCTGGCTTAGATCAGCCCCAGCATTTT
TRBV7-2	TRBJ2-3	.	TRBD2	CASSIGLAVDTQYF	TGTGCCAGCAGCATAGGACTAGCGGTAGATACGCAGTATTTT
TRBV4-1	TRBJ1-5	.	.	CASSQGGGSNQPQHF	TGCGCCAGCAGCCAAGGTGGGGGCAGCAATCAGCCCCAGCATTTT
TRBV5-4	TRBJ2-7	.	TRBD1	CASSGTGAEGSRYEQYF	TGTGCCAGCAGCGGGACAGGGGCGGAAGGGAGTCGATACGAGCAGTACTTC
TRBV20-1	TRBJ2-7	.	.	CSASVAGLNYEQYF	TGCAGTGCTAGTGTGGCAGGGTTAAACTACGAGCAGTACTTC
TRBV11-1	TRBJ1-2	few	TRBD1	CASSLTGSSSYGYTF	TGTGCCAGCAGCTTGACAGGGTCCTCAAGCTATGGCTACACCTTC
TRBV18	TRBJ2-7	.	.	CASSPAQAYEQYF	TGTGCCAGCTCACCAGCACAAGCCTACGAGCAGTACTTC
TRBV24-1	TRBJ2-3	.	.	CATSDLYTDTQYF	TGTGCCACCAGTGATTTGTACACAGATACGCAGTATTTT
TRBV24-1	TRBJ2-1	.	.	CATSDPSGVGDEQFF	TGTGCCACCAGTGATCCCTCAGGGGTGGGGGATGAGCAGTTCTTC
TRBV27	TRBJ1-6	.	TRBD1	CASSLYWTGASSPLHF	TGTGCCAGCAGTTTATACTGGACAGGGGCGAGTTCACCCCTCCACTTT
TRBV25-1	TRBJ1-1	.	.	CASSGGVWDTEAFF	TGTGCCAGCAGTGGGGGAGTGTGGGATACTGAAGCTTTCTTT
TRBV7-2	TRBJ2-2	.	TRBD1	CASSFDRVRSGELFF	TGTGCCAGCAGCTTCGACAGGGTGAGGTCCGGGGAGCTGTTTTTT
TRBV6-2/TRBV6-3	TRBJ1-1	many	.	CASSYGQGNTEAFF	TGTGCCAGCAGTTACGGGCAGGGGAACACTGAAGCTTTCTTT
TRBV19	TRBJ2-7	.	.	CASRPLTDSYEQYF	TGTGCCAGCCGACCCTTGACTGATTCCTACGAGCAGTACTTC
TRBV5-1	TRBJ2-7	.	.	CASRRQGSAAYEQYF	TGCGCCAGCAGGAGGCAGGGAAGTGCGGCCTACGAGCAGTACTTC
TRBV10-3	TRBJ2-7	once	TRBD1	CATQQGGYEQYF	TGTGCCACCCAACAGGGGGGCTACGAGCAGTACTTC
TRBV18	TRBJ1-5	.	TRBD1	CASSPQGARSNQPQHF	TGTGCCAGCTCACCGCAGGGGGCGCGGAGCAATCAGCCCCAGCATTTT
TRBV6-7	TRBJ1-2	.	TRBD1	CASRDREPSGYTF	TGTGCCAGCCGCGACAGGGAGCCTTCTGGCTACACCTTC
TRBV5-5	TRBJ2-2	few	TRBD2	CASSLLAGNTGELFF	TGTGCCAGCAGCTTGCTAGCGGGGAACACCGGGGAGCTGTTTTTT
TRBV5-4	TRBJ2-5	.	TRBD1	CASRGQGAFSSETQYF	TGTGCCAGCAGAGGACAGGGGGCTTTTAGTTCGGAGACCCAGTACTTC
TRBV11-2	TRBJ2-3	.	.	CASSPTRADTQYF	TGTGCCAGCAGCCCTACCAGGGCGGATACGCAGTATTTT
TRBV2	TRBJ2-7	.	TRBD1	CASGGTGIYEQYF	TGTGCCAGCGGGGGGACAGGGATCTACGAGCAGTACTTC
TRBV10-1	TRBJ2-5	.	TRBD1	CASSGKGAKETQYF	TGCGCCAGCAGTGGGAAGGGGGCTAAGGAGACCCAGTACTTC
TRBV5-1	TRBJ2-2	.	TRBD1	CASSGTGRTGELFF	TGCGCCAGCAGTGGGACAGGGCGCACCGGGGAGCTGTTTTTT
TRBV13	TRBJ2-7	once	.	CASSSRGLDLYEQYF	TGTGCCAGCAGCTCACGAGGTCTAGACCTCTACGAGCAGTACTTC